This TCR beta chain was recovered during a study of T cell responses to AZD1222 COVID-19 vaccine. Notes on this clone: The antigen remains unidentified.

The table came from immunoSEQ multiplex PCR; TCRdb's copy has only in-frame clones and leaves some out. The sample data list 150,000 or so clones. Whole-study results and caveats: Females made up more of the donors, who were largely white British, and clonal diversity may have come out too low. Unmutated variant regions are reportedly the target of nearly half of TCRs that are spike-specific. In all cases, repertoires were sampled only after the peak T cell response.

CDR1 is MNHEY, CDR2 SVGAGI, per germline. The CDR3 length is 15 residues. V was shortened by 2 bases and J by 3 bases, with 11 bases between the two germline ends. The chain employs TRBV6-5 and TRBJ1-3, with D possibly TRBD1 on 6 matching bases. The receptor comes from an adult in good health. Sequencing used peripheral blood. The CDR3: CASSYARGHGNTIYF. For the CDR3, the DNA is TGTGCCAGCAGTTACGCCAGGGGCCATGGAAACACCATATATTTT.